This T cell receptor (beta chain) appears in the sequencing data of a study of blood T cell repertoires in COVID-19. In the study overall: Acute-phase and convalescent COVID-19 samples originated in the United States, Italy and Spain.

Authors' methods: Reference gene primers were amplified, and this amplification served to estimate nucleated cell counts. Produced via immunoSEQ multiplex PCR; TCRdb's table is partial and in-frame only. That table gives V, J and clone size, and the DNA gave D and trimming. The sample has around 210,000 clones, approximately 80% seen once. The TCR sequence derives from a human donor in a cohort sampled during active COVID-19. The sequenced sample consisted of peripheral blood.

CDR3 nucleotide sequence: TGTGCCAGCAGTCTCTATCAGGGGGGTTCCTACGAGCAGTACTTC. It yields the protein CASSLYQGGSYEQYF. This chain connects TRBV27 to TRBJ2-7; tentative D call: TRBD1 (7 bases). Germline values: CDR1 MNHEY, CDR2 SMNVEV (reference sequence). The CDR3 has 15 residues. V was cut by 5 bases and J by 1 base, with 15 bases left in between.